Shown below are 5 T cell receptor beta chains from a single sample sequenced in a study of OX40 agonist ivuxolimab in advanced cancers. TCRdb's table, derived via immunoSEQ multiplex PCR, lists solely in-frame clones and lacks some. The sample holds tens of thousands of clones; around 90% are singletons and the top ten take approximately 12%. The source material was CD4+ or CD8+ T cells sorted from blood, sampled in a trial of the OX40 agonist ivuxolimab. All receptors derive from an adult with an advanced solid tumor such as melanoma, head and neck, liver or kidney cancer.

This clone appeared a few times. The chain joins TRBV27 to TRBJ1-2, with D unresolved. Per the germline V gene, CDR1 is MNHEY and CDR2 is SMNVEV (reference sequence). V was pared by 2 bases and J by 4 bases, with 14 bases between. The CDR3 loop spans 15 amino acids. The CDR3 loop reads CASSLKPGISYGYTF. The CDR3, as DNA: TGTGCCAGCAGTTTAAAACCGGGGATCAGCTATGGCTACACCTTC.

The chain links TRBV27 to TRBJ1-1, with 8 bases identical to TRBD1. CDR3 length: 13 amino acids. J was trimmed by 4 bases and V by 5 bases; bases with no gene match: 3. Germline V gene data show CDR1 as MNHEY and CDR2 as SMNVEV (reference sequence). The CDR3 spells CASSITGGTEAFF. For the CDR3, the DNA is TGTGCCAGCAGTATTACAGGGGGCACTGAAGCTTTCTTT.

The genes are TRBV19 and TRBJ1-1; a possible D gene is TRBD1 (5 bases). This CDR3 spans 16 amino acids. Germline-derived CDR1 and CDR2 are LNHDA and SQIVND (reference sequence). V shed 3 bases and J shed 0 bases, with 14 bases lying between them. DNA for the CDR3: TGTGCCAGTAGTATCGAAAGTTGGACATTGAACACTGAAGCTTTCTTT. As protein: CASSIESWTLNTEAFF.

The DNA for the CDR3 is TGTGCCAGCAGCTTATCGTACGGGAACACTGAAGCTTTCTTT. Amino acid sequence: CASSLSYGNTEAFF. V and J are TRBV7-2 and TRBJ1-1, with unresolved D. The CDR3 is 14 residues long. The V end was cut by 2 bases, the J end by 1 base, with 8 bases between. Germline lookup yields CDR1 SGHTA and CDR2 FQGNSA.

The chain has TRBV27 and TRBJ2-3; the D is unclear. V was trimmed by 3 bases and J by 2 bases, leaving 9 bases between them. CDR1 MNHEY and CDR2 SMNVEV come from the germline V gene (reference sequence). CDR3 length: 14 amino acids. The CDR3 bases are TGTGCCAGCAGTTTCGTTTCTCACACAGATACGCAGTATTTT. Amino acid sequence: CASSFVSHTDTQYF.